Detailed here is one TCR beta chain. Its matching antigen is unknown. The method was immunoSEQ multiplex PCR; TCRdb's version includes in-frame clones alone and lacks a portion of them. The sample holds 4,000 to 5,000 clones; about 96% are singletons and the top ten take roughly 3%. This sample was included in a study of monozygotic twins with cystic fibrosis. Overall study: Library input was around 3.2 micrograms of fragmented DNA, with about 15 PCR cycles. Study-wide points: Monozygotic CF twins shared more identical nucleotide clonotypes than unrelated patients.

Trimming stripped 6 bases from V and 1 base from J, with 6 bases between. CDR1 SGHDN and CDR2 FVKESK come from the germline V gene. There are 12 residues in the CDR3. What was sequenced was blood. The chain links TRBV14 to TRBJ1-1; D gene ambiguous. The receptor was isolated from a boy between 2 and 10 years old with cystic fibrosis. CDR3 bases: TGTGCCAGCAGTACATCGAACACTGAAGCTTTCTTT. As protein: CASSTSNTEAFF.